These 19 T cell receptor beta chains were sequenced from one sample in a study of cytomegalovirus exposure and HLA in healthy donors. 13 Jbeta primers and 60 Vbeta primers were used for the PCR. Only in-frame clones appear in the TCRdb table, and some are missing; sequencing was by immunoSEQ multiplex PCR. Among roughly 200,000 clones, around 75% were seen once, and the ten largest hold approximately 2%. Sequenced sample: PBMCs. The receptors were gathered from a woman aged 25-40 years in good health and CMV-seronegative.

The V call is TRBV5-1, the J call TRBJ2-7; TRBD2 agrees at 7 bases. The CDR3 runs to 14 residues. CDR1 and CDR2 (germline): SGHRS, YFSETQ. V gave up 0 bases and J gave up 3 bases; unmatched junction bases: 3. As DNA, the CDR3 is TGCGCCAGCAGCTTGGCGCGGGAGTTCTACGAGCAGTACTTC. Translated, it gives CASSLAREFYEQYF. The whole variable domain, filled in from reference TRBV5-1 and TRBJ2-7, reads KAGVTQTPRYLIKTRGQQVTLSCSPISGHRSVSWYQQTPGQGLQFLFEYFSETQRNKGNFPGRFSGRQFSNSRSEMNVSTLELGDSALYLCASSLAREFYEQYFGPGTRLTVT.

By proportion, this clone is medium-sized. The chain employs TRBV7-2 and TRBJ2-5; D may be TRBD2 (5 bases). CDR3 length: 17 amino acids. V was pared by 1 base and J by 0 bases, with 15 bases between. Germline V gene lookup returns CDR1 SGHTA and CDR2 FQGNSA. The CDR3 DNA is TGTGCCAGCAGCTTAGTTCGGACTGACCTCTACCAAGAGACCCAGTACTTC. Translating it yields CASSLVRTDLYQETQYF.

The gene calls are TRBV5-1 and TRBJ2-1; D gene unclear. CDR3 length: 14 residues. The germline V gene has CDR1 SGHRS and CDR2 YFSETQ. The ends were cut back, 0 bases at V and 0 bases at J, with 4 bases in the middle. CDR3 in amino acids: CASSLGASYNEQFF. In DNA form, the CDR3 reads TGCGCCAGCAGCTTGGGGGCCTCCTACAATGAGCAGTTCTTC. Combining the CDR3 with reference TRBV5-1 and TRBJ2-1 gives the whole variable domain KAGVTQTPRYLIKTRGQQVTLSCSPISGHRSVSWYQQTPGQGLQFLFEYFSETQRNKGNFPGRFSGRQFSNSRSEMNVSTLELGDSALYLCASSLGASYNEQFFGPGTRLTVL.

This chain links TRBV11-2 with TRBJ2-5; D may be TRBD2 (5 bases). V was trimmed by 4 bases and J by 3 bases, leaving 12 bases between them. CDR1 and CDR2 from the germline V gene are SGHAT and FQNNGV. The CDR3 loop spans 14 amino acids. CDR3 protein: CASSSRGSEETQYF. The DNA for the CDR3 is TGTGCCAGCAGCTCCCGAGGGTCAGAAGAGACCCAGTACTTC.

The CDR3 reads CASSAQGAITEAFF. Written as DNA, the CDR3 is TGTGCCAGCAGTGCGCAGGGGGCTATCACTGAAGCTTTCTTT. The chain links TRBV2 to TRBJ1-1, with 8 bases identical to TRBD1. Germline trimming cut 4 bases from V and 4 bases from J; bases unmatched to any gene: 5. The CDR3 consists of 14 residues. Germline V gene data show CDR1 as SNHLY and CDR2 as FYNNEI.

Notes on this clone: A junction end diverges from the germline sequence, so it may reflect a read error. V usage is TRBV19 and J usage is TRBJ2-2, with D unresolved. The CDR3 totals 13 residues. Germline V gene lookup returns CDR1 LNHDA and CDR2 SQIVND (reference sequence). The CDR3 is CVSGESWSGELFF. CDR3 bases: TGTGTCAGTGGAGAGTCGTGGTCCGGGGAGCTGTTTTTT.

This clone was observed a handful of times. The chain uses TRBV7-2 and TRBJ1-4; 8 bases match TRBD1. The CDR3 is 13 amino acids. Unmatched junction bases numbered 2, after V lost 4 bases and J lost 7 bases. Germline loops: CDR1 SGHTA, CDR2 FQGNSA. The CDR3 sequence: CASSSGQGEKLFF. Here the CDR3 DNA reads TGTGCCAGCAGCTCCGGACAGGGTGAAAAACTGTTTTTT.

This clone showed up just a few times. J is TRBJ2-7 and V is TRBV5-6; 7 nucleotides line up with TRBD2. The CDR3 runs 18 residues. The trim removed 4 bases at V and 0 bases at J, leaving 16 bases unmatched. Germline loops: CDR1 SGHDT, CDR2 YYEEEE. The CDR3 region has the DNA TGTGCCAGCAGCCCCTCCGGGACTATATGGGCGACCTCCTACGAGCAGTACTTC. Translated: CASSPSGTIWATSYEQYF.

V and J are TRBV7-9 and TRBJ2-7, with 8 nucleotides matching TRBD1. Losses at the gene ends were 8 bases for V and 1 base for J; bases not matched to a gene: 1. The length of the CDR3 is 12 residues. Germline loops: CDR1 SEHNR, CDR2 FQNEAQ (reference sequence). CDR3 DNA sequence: TGTGCCAGCGGGGACAGGTCCTACGAGCAGTACTTC. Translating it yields CASGDRSYEQYF.

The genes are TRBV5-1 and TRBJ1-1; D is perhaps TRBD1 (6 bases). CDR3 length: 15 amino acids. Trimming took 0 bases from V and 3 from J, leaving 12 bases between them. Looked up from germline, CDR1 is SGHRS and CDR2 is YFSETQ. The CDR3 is CASSLVQTGDTEAFF. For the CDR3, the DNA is TGCGCCAGCAGCTTGGTCCAGACAGGAGACACTGAAGCTTTCTTT.

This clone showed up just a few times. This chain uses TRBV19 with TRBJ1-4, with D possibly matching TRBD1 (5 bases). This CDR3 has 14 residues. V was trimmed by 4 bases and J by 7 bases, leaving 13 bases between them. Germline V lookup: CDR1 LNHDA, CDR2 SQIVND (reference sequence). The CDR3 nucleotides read TGTGCCAGTAGTACAGGGTCAGTCGGTGAAAAACTGTTTTTT. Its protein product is CASSTGSVGEKLFF. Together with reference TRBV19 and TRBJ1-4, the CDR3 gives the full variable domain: DGGITQSPKYLFRKEGQNVTLSCEQNLNHDAMYWYRQDPGQGLRLIYYSQIVNDFQKGDIAEGYSVSREKKESFPLTVTSAQKNPTAFYLCASSTGSVGEKLFFGSGTQLSVL.

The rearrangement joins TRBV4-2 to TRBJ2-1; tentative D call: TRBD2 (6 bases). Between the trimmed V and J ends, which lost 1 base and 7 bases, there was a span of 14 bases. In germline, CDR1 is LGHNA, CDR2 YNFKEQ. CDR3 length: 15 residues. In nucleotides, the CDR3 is TGTGCCAGCAGCCAAGGATCACTAGCAAATAATGAGCAGTTCTTC. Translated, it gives CASSQGSLANNEQFF.

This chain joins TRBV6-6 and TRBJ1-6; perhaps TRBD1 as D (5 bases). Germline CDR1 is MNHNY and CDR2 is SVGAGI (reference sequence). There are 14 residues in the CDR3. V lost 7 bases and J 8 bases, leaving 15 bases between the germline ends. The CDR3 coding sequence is TGTGCCAGCACGCTTTGGGGGGTCGATTCACCCCTCCACTTT. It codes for CASTLWGVDSPLHF.

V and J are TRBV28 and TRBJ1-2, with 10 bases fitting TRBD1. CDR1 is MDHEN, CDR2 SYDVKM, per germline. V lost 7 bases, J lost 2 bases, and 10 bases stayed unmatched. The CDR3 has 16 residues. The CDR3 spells CASNPYGTGDNYGYTF. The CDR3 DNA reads TGTGCCAGCAACCCCTACGGGACAGGGGACAACTATGGCTACACCTTC.

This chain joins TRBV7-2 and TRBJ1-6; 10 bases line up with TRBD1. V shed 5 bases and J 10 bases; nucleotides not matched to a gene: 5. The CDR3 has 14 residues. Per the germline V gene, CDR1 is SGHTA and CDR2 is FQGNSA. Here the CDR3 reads CASSPDRGWSPLHF. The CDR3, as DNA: TGTGCCAGCAGCCCGGACAGGGGGTGGTCACCCCTCCACTTT.

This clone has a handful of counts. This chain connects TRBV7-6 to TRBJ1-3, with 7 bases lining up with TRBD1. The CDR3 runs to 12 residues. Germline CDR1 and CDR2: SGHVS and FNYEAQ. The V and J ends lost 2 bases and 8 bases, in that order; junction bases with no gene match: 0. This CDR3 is CASSLQGDTIYF. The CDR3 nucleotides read TGTGCCAGCAGCTTACAGGGGGACACCATATATTTT.

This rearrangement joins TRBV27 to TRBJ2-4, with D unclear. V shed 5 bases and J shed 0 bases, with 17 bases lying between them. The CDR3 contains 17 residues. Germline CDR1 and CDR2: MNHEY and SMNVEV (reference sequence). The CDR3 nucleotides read TGTGCCAGCAGTCCGTTAAAACAGTTATTAGCCAAAAACATTCAGTACTTC. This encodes CASSPLKQLLAKNIQYF.

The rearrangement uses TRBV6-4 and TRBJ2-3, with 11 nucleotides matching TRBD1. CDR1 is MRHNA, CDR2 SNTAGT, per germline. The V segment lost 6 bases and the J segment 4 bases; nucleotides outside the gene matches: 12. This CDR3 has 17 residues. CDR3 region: CASRERPGQGGPDTQYF. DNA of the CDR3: TGTGCCAGCAGGGAACGGCCGGGACAGGGGGGCCCAGATACGCAGTATTTT.

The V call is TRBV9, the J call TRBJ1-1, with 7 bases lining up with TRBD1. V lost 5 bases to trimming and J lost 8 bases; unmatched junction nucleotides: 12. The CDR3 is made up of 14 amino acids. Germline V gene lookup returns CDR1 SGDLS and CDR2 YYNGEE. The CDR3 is CASSPRGGADEAFF. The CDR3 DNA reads TGTGCCAGCAGTCCCCGAGGGGGCGCTGACGAAGCTTTCTTT.